Listed below are T cell receptor beta chains from one sample, sequenced in a study of shared clonotypes between healthy human individuals. Data came from immunoSEQ multiplex PCR; TCRdb stores just in-frame clones and leaves some out. The sample yields approximately 590,000 clones, around 95% seen once. The source material was naive CD8+ T cells sorted from blood. The receptors here all came from a woman between 25 and 40 years old in good health. CDR3s include the opening cysteine and the closing phenylalanine or tryptophan. The order of the fields is J gene, clone size, CDR3 length, V gene, D gene, CDR3 protein. The D gene is left open where the match is weak. Only some rows state a clone size, as once, few, many or a class for expanded clones.

j_gene: TRBJ1-2; abundance: NA; len: 13; v_gene: TRBV28; d_gene: NA; CDR3aa: CASSLVRGGGYTF
j_gene: TRBJ2-3; abundance: NA; len: 13; v_gene: TRBV29-1; d_gene: NA; CDR3aa: CSAPPGVADTQYF
j_gene: TRBJ2-1; abundance: NA; len: 13; v_gene: TRBV27; d_gene: TRBD2; CDR3aa: CASRTSSYNEQFF
j_gene: TRBJ2-1; abundance: once; len: 16; v_gene: TRBV19; d_gene: TRBD1; CDR3aa: CATLPPGQGKYNEQFF
j_gene: TRBJ2-3; abundance: NA; len: 17; v_gene: TRBV5-1; d_gene: NA; CDR3aa: CASSFLVERPNTDTQYF
j_gene: TRBJ2-3; abundance: NA; len: 15; v_gene: TRBV9; d_gene: TRBD2; CDR3aa: CASSAPAGAPDTQYF
j_gene: TRBJ2-7; abundance: NA; len: 13; v_gene: TRBV2; d_gene: TRBD2; CDR3aa: CASSAGLRYEQYF
j_gene: TRBJ2-7; abundance: NA; len: 13; v_gene: TRBV5-1; d_gene: NA; CDR3aa: CASSLGGAGEQYF
j_gene: TRBJ1-1; abundance: few; len: 11; v_gene: TRBV29-1; d_gene: NA; CDR3aa: CSVARRTEAFF
j_gene: TRBJ1-2; abundance: NA; len: 15; v_gene: TRBV21-1; d_gene: NA; CDR3aa: CASSKLRQWNYGYTF
j_gene: TRBJ2-7; abundance: NA; len: 17; v_gene: TRBV7-8; d_gene: NA; CDR3aa: CASSLAPWTDYPEGQYF
j_gene: TRBJ2-5; abundance: NA; len: 15; v_gene: TRBV30; d_gene: NA; CDR3aa: CAWSVGVGLKETQYF
j_gene: TRBJ2-3; abundance: NA; len: 16; v_gene: TRBV11-3; d_gene: TRBD2; CDR3aa: CASSLGTSGDTDTQYF
j_gene: TRBJ2-1; abundance: once; len: 16; v_gene: TRBV6-5; d_gene: NA; CDR3aa: CASSYSNGNSPGEQFF
j_gene: TRBJ1-4; abundance: NA; len: 16; v_gene: TRBV7-9; d_gene: TRBD1; CDR3aa: CASRRTGGAANEKLFF
j_gene: TRBJ2-2; abundance: NA; len: 16; v_gene: TRBV6-5; d_gene: TRBD2; CDR3aa: CASSYGTSGRNGELFF
j_gene: TRBJ2-1; abundance: once; len: 12; v_gene: TRBV7-9; d_gene: NA; CDR3aa: CASSSADNEQFF
j_gene: TRBJ2-5; abundance: few; len: 15; v_gene: TRBV4-1; d_gene: NA; CDR3aa: CASSPRTSTHETQYF
j_gene: TRBJ2-7; abundance: NA; len: 17; v_gene: TRBV14; d_gene: NA; CDR3aa: CASSPLSGLSQAYEQYF
j_gene: TRBJ2-7; abundance: NA; len: 14; v_gene: TRBV2; d_gene: NA; CDR3aa: CASSEPTWPYEQYF
j_gene: TRBJ1-1; abundance: NA; len: 11; v_gene: TRBV28; d_gene: NA; CDR3aa: CASRLSTVAFF
j_gene: TRBJ2-1; abundance: NA; len: 16; v_gene: TRBV28; d_gene: NA; CDR3aa: CASSLLWGRKPTPQFF
j_gene: TRBJ2-7; abundance: NA; len: 15; v_gene: TRBV6-1; d_gene: TRBD2; CDR3aa: CASSLTSGSTYEQYF
j_gene: TRBJ1-2; abundance: NA; len: 12; v_gene: TRBV6-1; d_gene: NA; CDR3aa: CASSESGSRYTF
j_gene: TRBJ2-2; abundance: NA; len: 15; v_gene: TRBV10-3; d_gene: TRBD1; CDR3aa: CAISDLQGDTGELFF
j_gene: TRBJ2-1; abundance: NA; len: 15; v_gene: TRBV7-3; d_gene: NA; CDR3aa: CASSTTPPLANEQFF
j_gene: TRBJ2-2; abundance: NA; len: 15; v_gene: TRBV27; d_gene: NA; CDR3aa: CASSWGALNTGELFF
j_gene: TRBJ2-7; abundance: NA; len: 14; v_gene: TRBV28; d_gene: TRBD2; CDR3aa: CASSSSGKLYEQYF
j_gene: TRBJ2-7; abundance: NA; len: 14; v_gene: TRBV5-5; d_gene: TRBD2; CDR3aa: CASSQGGVGYEQYF
j_gene: TRBJ2-1; abundance: NA; len: 15; v_gene: TRBV5-5; d_gene: TRBD2; CDR3aa: CASSRSGGALNEQFF
j_gene: TRBJ2-6; abundance: NA; len: 19; v_gene: TRBV4-1; d_gene: NA; CDR3aa: CASSQEPSIDSSGANVLTF
j_gene: TRBJ2-1; abundance: NA; len: 14; v_gene: TRBV5-4; d_gene: NA; CDR3aa: CASSFIGAYNEQFF
j_gene: TRBJ2-7; abundance: NA; len: 12; v_gene: TRBV10-3; d_gene: NA; CDR3aa: CAISEARGEQYF
j_gene: TRBJ2-1; abundance: NA; len: 13; v_gene: TRBV14; d_gene: NA; CDR3aa: CASSQGSYNEQFF
j_gene: TRBJ1-1; abundance: NA; len: 12; v_gene: TRBV30; d_gene: NA; CDR3aa: CAWRQGNAEAFF